This TCR beta chain comes out of a study of OX40 agonist ivuxolimab in advanced cancers. The study, taken as a whole, reports: Average numbers of expanded clones were greater in CD8+ T cells than in CD4+.

Of note for this clone: Its antigen is undetermined.

Trimming shortened V by 7 bases and J by 4 bases, and 13 bases separated the two germline ends. CDR3 length: 13 residues. Germline V gene lookup returns CDR1 SGHVS and CDR2 FNYEAQ. Using immunoSEQ multiplex PCR, the repertoire was profiled, and TCRdb retains in-frame clones only, with some absent. Of under 70,000 clones in the sample, 92% are singletons; the top ten hold 7.6%. Material: CD4+ or CD8+ T cells sorted from blood, obtained in a trial of the OX40 agonist ivuxolimab. The V and J genes are TRBV7-6 and TRBJ1-2; possible D gene TRBD1, 5 bases. This TCR was recovered from an adult with an advanced solid tumor such as melanoma, head and neck, liver or kidney cancer. The CDR3 nucleotides read TGTGCCAGCACCGAACGGGGGGGCTATGGCTACACCTTC. It is translated as CASTERGGYGYTF.